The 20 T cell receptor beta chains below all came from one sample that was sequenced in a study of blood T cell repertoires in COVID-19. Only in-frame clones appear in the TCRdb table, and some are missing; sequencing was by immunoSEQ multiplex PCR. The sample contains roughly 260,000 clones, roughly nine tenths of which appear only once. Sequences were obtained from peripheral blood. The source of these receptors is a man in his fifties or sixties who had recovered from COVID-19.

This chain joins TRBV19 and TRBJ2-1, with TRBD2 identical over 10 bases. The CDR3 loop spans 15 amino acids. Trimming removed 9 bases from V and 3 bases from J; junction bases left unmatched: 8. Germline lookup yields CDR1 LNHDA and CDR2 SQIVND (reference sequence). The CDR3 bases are TGTGCCAGCTCCCCCAGCGGGGGGGTCTACAATGAGCAGTTCTTC. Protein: CASSPSGGVYNEQFF.

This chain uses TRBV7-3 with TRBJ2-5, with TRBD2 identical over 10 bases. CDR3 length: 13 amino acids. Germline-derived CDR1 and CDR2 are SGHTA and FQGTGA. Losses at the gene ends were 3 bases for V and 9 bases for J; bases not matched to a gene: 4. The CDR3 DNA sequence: TGTGCCAGCAGCTTGGACAGCGGGGGGGCCCAGTACTTC. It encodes CASSLDSGGAQYF.

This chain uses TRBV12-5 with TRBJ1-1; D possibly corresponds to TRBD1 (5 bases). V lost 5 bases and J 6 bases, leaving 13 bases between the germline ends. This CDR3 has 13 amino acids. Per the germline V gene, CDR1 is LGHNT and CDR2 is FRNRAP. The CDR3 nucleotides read TGTGCTAGTGGTGGGGGGGTCGGCGCTGAAGCTTTCTTT. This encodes CASGGGVGAEAFF.

DNA of the CDR3: TGTGCCACCAGCAGAGGGCAGGACTATAATTCACCCCTCCACTTT. Protein product: CATSRGQDYNSPLHF. The chain is built from TRBV15 and TRBJ1-6, with D unclear. The CDR3 runs to 15 residues. Germline V gene data show CDR1 as LNHNV and CDR2 as YYDKDF (reference sequence). V lost 1 base and J 3 bases, leaving 7 bases between the germline ends.

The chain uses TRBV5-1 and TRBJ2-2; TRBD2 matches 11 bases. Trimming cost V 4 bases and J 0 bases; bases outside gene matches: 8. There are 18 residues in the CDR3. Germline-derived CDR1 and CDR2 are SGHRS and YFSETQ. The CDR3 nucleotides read TGCGCCAGCAGCAGAAAGACTAGCGGGGACACGAACACCGGGGAGCTGTTTTTT. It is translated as CASSRKTSGDTNTGELFF.

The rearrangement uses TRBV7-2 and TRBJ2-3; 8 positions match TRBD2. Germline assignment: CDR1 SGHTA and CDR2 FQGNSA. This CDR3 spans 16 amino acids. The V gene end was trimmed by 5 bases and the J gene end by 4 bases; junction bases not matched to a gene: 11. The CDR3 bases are TGTGCCAGCAGCGTAAGAGCGGGGGAGGGCGCAGATACGCAGTATTTT. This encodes CASSVRAGEGADTQYF.

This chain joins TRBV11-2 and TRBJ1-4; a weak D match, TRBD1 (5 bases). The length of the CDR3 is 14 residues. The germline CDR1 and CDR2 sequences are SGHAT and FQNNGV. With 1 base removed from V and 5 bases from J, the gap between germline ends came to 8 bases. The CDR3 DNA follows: TGTGCCAGCAGCTTAGCGTCAGGGAATGAAAAACTGTTTTTT. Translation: CASSLASGNEKLFF. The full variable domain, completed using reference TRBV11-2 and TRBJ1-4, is EAGVAQSPRYKIIEKRQSVAFWCNPISGHATLYWYQQILGQGPKLLIQFQNNGVVDDSQLPKDRFSAERLKGVDSTLKIQPAKLEDSAVYLCASSLASGNEKLFFGSGTQLSVL.

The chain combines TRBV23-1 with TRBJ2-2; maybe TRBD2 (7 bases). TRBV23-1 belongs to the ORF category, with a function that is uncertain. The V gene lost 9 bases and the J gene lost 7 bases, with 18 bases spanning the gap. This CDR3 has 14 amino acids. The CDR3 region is CARSEGGAFGELFF. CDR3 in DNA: TGCGCCAGGTCGGAAGGGGGGGCATTCGGGGAGCTGTTTTTT.

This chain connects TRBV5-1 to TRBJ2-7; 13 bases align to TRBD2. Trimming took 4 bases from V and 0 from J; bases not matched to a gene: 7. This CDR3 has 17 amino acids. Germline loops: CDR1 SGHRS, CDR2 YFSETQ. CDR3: CASSPGLAGDTSYEQYF. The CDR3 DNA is TGCGCCAGCAGCCCCGGACTAGCGGGGGATACCTCCTACGAGCAGTACTTC.

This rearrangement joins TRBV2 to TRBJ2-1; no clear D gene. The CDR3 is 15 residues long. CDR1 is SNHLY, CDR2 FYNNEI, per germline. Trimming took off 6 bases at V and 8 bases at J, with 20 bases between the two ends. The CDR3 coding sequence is TGTGCCAGCAGCGCAGATGCGGTCGATAACCATGAGCAGTTCTTC. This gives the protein CASSADAVDNHEQFF.

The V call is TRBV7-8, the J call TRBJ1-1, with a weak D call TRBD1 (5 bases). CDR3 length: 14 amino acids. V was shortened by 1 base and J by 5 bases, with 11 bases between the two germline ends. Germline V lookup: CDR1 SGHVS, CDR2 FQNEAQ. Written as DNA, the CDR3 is TGTGCCAGCAGCTTAGGCAGGGTGGGGACTGAAGCTTTCTTT. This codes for CASSLGRVGTEAFF.

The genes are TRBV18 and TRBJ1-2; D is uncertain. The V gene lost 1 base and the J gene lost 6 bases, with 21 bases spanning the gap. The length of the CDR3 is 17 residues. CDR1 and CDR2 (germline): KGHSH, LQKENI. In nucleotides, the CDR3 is TGTGCCAGCTCACCACTAGAGAGTAACCTACCTAGAGATGGCTACACCTTC. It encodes CASSPLESNLPRDGYTF.

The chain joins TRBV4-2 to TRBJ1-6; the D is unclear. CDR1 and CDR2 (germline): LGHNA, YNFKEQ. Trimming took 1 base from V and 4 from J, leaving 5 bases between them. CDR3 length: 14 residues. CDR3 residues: CASSQVSYNSPLHF. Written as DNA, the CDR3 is TGTGCCAGCAGCCAAGTCAGTTATAATTCACCCCTCCACTTT.

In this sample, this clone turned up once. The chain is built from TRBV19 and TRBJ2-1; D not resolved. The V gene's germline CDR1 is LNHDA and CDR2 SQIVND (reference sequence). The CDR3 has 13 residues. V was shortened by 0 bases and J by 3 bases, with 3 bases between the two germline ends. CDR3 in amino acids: CASSIDHYNEQFF. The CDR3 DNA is TGTGCCAGTAGTATAGATCACTACAATGAGCAGTTCTTC.

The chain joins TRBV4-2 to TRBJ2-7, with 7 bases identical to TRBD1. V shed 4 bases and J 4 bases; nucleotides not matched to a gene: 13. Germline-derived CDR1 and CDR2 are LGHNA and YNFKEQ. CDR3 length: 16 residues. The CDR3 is CASSPHGTDYRYEQYF. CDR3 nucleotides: TGTGCCAGCAGCCCCCACGGGACAGACTACCGATACGAGCAGTACTTC.

CDR3 in amino acids: CASRYVLSDRGLNTIYF. In nucleotides, the CDR3 is TGTGCCAGCAGATATGTCTTGTCGGACAGGGGGCTGAACACCATATATTTT. This chain uses TRBV2 with TRBJ1-3; 11 positions match TRBD1. J was trimmed by 7 bases and V by 6 bases; bases with no gene match: 14. Germline loops: CDR1 SNHLY, CDR2 FYNNEI. The CDR3 consists of 17 residues.

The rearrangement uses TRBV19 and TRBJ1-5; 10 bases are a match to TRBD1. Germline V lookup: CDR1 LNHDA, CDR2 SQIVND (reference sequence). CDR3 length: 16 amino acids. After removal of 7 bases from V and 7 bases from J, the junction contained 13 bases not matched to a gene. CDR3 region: CASKVGKTGGLQPQHF. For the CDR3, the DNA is TGTGCCAGTAAAGTTGGAAAGACAGGGGGCTTACAGCCCCAGCATTTT. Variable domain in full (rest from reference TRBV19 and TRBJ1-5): DGGITQSPKYLFRKEGQNVTLSCEQNLNHDAMYWYRQDPGQGLRLIYYSQIVNDFQKGDIAEGYSVSREKKESFPLTVTSAQKNPTAFYLCASKVGKTGGLQPQHFGDGTRLSIL.

The CDR3 DNA reads TGTGCCAGCAGTTACGGGACAGCTAACACAGATACGCAGTATTTT. As protein: CASSYGTANTDTQYF. The chain is built from TRBV6-5 and TRBJ2-3; the match to TRBD1 covers 7 bases. V shed 2 bases and J 2 bases; nucleotides not matched to a gene: 4. The CDR3 covers 15 residues. The germline V gene has CDR1 MNHEY and CDR2 SVGAGI.

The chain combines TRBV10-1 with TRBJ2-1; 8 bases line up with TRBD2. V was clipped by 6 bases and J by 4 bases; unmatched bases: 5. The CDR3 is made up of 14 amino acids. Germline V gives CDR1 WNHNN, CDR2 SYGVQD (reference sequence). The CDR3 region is CASRSGGRYNEQFF. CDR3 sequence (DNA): TGCGCCAGCAGAAGCGGGGGCCGATACAATGAGCAGTTCTTC.

The CDR3 spells CASSQTDRGGSYNEQFF. CDR3 in DNA: TGTGCCAGCAGCCAAACCGACCGGGGAGGGTCCTACAATGAGCAGTTCTTC. This rearrangement joins TRBV3-1 (or the pseudogene TRBV3-2) to TRBJ2-1; 7 positions match TRBD2. In germline, CDR1 is LGHDT, CDR2 YNNKEL (reference sequence). This CDR3 contains 17 residues. The V segment lost 2 bases and the J segment 1 base; nucleotides outside the gene matches: 8.